Sequencing of this T cell receptor (beta chain) was carried out in a study of cytomegalovirus exposure and HLA in healthy donors. About the research overall: In a later analysis, it was reported that the approximately 120 validation repertoires had been produced on the same platform as the 600 to 850 repertoires belonging to the first cohort.

The germline V gene has CDR1 SGHRS and CDR2 YFSETQ. The CDR3 has 15 residues. V lost 4 bases to trimming and J lost 7 bases, with 15 bases between them. Clones were sequenced by immunoSEQ multiplex PCR, and TCRdb holds only the in-frame ones, with some missing. The sample contains roughly 130,000 clones, roughly 86% of which appear only once. The sequencing sample was made of PBMCs. The chain joins TRBV5-1 to TRBJ1-6; TRBD1 is a possible D gene (5 bases). The TCR originated in a man aged 25-40 years in good health and CMV-seronegative. The CDR3 here is CASSPAGASNSPLHF. The CDR3, as DNA: TGCGCCAGCAGCCCGGCTGGGGCTTCGAATTCACCCCTCCACTTT.